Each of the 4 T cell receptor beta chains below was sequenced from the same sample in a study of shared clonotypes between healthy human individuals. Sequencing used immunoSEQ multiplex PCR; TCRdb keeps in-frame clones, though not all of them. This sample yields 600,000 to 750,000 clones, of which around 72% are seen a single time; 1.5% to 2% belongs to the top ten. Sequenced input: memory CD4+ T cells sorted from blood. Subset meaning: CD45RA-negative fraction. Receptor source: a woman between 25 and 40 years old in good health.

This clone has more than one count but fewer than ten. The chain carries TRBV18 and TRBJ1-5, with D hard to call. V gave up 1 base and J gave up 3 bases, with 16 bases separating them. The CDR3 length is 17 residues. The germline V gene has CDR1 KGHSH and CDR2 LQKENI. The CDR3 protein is CASSPRSTTDPNQPQHF. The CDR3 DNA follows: TGTGCCAGCTCACCACGGTCGACAACTGACCCCAATCAGCCCCAGCATTTT.

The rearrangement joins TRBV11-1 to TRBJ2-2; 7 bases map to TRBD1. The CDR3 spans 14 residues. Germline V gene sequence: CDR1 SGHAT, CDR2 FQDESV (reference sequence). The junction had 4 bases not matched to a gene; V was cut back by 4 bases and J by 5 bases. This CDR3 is CASSSTGVTGELFF. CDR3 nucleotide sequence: TGTGCCAGCAGCTCTACAGGGGTGACCGGGGAGCTGTTTTTT.

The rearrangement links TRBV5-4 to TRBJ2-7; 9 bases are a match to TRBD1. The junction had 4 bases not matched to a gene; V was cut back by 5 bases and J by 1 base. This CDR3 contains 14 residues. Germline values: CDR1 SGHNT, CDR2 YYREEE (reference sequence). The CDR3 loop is CASRPGTGSYEQYF. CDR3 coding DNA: TGTGCCAGCAGGCCCGGGACAGGGTCCTACGAGCAGTACTTC.

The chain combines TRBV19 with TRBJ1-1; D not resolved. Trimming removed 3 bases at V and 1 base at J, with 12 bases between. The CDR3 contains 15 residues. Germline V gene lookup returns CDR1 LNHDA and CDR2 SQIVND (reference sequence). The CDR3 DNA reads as TGTGCCAGTAGTATCGGGCAGGTTTGGAACACTGAAGCTTTCTTT. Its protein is CASSIGQVWNTEAFF.